The sequence of this T cell receptor (beta chain) was determined in a study of shared T cell receptors in the human thymus. The germline V gene has CDR1 KGHSY and CDR2 FQNENV. The germline V and J ends were trimmed by 0 bases and 1 base, with 16 bases remaining between them. The CDR3 runs 17 residues. The repertoire was sequenced with immunoSEQ multiplex PCR; TCRdb's copy has only in-frame clones and lacks some. This sample carries 630,000 or so clones, over 75% of them seen once, and the ten largest clones take just under 0.0095%. The sample was also linked to a second study, of human thymus T cells. That report adds: Among the donors, all were healthy Finnish infants having corrective surgery for congenital heart defects. Thymic and blood repertoires seemed to favor certain V and J genes.

The rearrangement joins TRBV16 to TRBJ2-7; the D gene is possibly TRBD2 (6 bases). This TCR was recovered from a boy under two years old with a congenital heart defect. The sample was thymocytes. This chain's CDR3 is CASSQSGSGRESYEQYF. For the CDR3, the DNA is TGTGCCAGCAGCCAATCTGGATCCGGGAGAGAGTCCTACGAGCAGTACTTC.